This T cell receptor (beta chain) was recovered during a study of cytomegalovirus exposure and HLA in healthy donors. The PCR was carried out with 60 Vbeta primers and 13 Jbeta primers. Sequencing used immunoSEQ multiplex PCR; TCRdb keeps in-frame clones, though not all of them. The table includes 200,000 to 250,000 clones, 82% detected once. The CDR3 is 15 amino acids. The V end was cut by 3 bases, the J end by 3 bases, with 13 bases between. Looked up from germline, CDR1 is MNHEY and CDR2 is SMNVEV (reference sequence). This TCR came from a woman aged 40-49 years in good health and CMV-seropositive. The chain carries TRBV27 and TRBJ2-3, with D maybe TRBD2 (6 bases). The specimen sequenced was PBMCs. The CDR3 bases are TGTGCCAGCAGTTTTAGCCAGGGAGGAACAGATACGCAGTATTTT. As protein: CASSFSQGGTDTQYF.